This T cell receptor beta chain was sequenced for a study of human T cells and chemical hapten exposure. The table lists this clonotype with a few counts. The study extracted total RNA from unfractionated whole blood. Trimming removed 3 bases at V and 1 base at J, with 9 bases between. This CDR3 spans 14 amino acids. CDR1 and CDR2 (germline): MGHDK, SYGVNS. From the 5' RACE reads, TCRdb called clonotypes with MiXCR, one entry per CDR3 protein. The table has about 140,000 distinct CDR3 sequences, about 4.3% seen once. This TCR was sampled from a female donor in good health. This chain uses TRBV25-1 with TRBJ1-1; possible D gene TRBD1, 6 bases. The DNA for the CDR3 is TGTGCCAGCAGTGATGGGGGCCGGAACACTGAAGCTTTCTTT. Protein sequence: CASSDGGRNTEAFF.